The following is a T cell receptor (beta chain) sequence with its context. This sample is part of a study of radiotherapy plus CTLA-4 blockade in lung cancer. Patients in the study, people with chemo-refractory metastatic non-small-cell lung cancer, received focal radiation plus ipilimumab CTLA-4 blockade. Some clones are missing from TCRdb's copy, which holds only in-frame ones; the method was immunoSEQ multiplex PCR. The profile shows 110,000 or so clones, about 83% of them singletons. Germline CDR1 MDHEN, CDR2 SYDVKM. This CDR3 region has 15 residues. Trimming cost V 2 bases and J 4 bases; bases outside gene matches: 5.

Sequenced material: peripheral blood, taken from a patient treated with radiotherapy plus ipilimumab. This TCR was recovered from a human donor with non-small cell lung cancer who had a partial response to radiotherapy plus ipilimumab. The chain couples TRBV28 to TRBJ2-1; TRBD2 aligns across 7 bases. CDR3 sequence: CASSLAGEKYNEQFF. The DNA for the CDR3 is TGTGCCAGCAGTTTAGCGGGAGAAAAGTACAATGAGCAGTTCTTC.